This T cell receptor beta chain was observed in a study of CD4 T cells in relation to SARS-CoV-2 and coronaviruses. The repertoire was sequenced with immunoSEQ multiplex PCR; TCRdb's copy has only in-frame clones and lacks some. Of some 60,000 clones in the sample, about 90% are singletons; the top ten hold roughly 0.37%. This receptor was obtained from an adult with COVID-19. The sample consisted of naive CD4+ T cells from PBMCs. Subset here: naive CD4+ T cells isolated by negative enrichment.

This CDR3 is CASSGTVKEPQHF. For the CDR3, the DNA is TGTGCCAGCTCCGGGACGGTCAAAGAGCCCCAGCATTTT. The J gene is TRBJ1-5, the V gene TRBV18, with TRBD1 as a possible D gene (5 bases). V was cut by 6 bases and J by 8 bases, with 14 bases left in between. Germline values: CDR1 KGHSH, CDR2 LQKENI. The CDR3 is made up of 13 amino acids. Supplemented by reference TRBV18 and TRBJ1-5, the full variable domain reads NAGVMQNPRHLVRRRGQEARLRCSPMKGHSHVYWYRQLPEEGLKFMVYLQKENIIDESGMPKERFSAEFPKEGPSILRIQQVVRGDSAAYFCASSGTVKEPQHFGDGTRLSIL.